Described below is a single T cell receptor beta chain sequence and its context. Other DNA sequences in the same sample also yield this CDR3. The data derive from a study of blood T cell repertoires in COVID-19. Trimming removed 0 bases from V and 1 base from J, with 6 bases in between. CDR3 length: 13 amino acids. Germline loops: CDR1 GTSNPN, CDR2 SVGIG (reference sequence). Libraries were prepared by immunoSEQ multiplex PCR; TCRdb keeps only in-frame clonotypes and omits some of them. Altogether over 400,000 clones are present, around nine tenths being singletons, with the ten largest covering 8.3%.

The source is a woman in her fifties or sixties who had recovered from COVID-19. The chain has TRBV30 and TRBJ1-1; D may be TRBD1 (6 bases). Material: PBMCs or T cells enriched from blood (not recorded which). The chain's CDR3 is CAWSVGGNTEAFF. CDR3 bases: TGTGCCTGGAGTGTAGGGGGGAACACTGAAGCTTTCTTT.